The 10 T cell receptor beta chains listed next were all sequenced from one sample in a study of metastatic and nonmetastatic thyroid tumors. TCRdb reanalyzed the PCR reads via MiXCR. There are roughly 59,000 clones in the sample; around 15% occur only once, and almost 9.5% lies in the top ten. Each patient came to thyroid surgery without any prior treatment (of any kind). Sample: blood. These receptors came from a male donor with papillary thyroid cancer or a benign thyroid nodule (not recorded which). Some clones in this sample may be carry-over from other donors' samples.

The genes are TRBV20-1 and TRBJ2-1; 12 positions agree with TRBD2. The trim removed 5 bases at V and 3 bases at J, leaving 2 bases unmatched. The V gene's germline CDR1 is DFQATT and CDR2 SNEGSKA (reference sequence). This CDR3 contains 14 residues. The CDR3 here is CSALGLAGYNEQFF. The CDR3 nucleotides read TGCAGTGCTCTGGGACTAGCGGGCTACAATGAGCAGTTCTTC.

This clone was seen ten or more times. CDR3 sequence: CASSLNINEQFF. The CDR3 nucleotides read TGTGCCAGCAGTTTGAACATTAATGAGCAGTTCTTC. The chain carries TRBV12-3 or TRBV12-4 and TRBJ2-1; D is uncertain. Trimming shortened V by 3 bases and J by 7 bases, and 7 bases separated the two germline ends. CDR3 size: 12 residues.

This clone was seen many times. Other DNA sequences within the sample encode an identical CDR3. The rearrangement joins TRBV18 to TRBJ1-1, with a tentative D call TRBD1 (6 bases). This CDR3 contains 15 residues. Germline values: CDR1 KGHSH, CDR2 LQKENI. The V end lost 2 bases, the J end lost 4 bases, and 14 bases lay between the germline ends. The CDR3 spells CASSPGEGVGTEAFF. CDR3 in DNA: TGTGCCAGCTCACCAGGTGAGGGGGTCGGCACTGAAGCTTTCTTT.

As for this clone: At one end, the junction sequence differs from germline, possibly due to a read error. The chain uses TRBV3-1 and TRBJ1-4; D uncertain. The length of the CDR3 is 14 residues. The germline V gene encodes CDR1 LGHDT and CDR2 YNNKEL (reference sequence). The CDR3 DNA sequence: TGTGCCAGCAGACAGCGACCCGGAAATGTAAAACTGTTTTTT. Translation: CASRQRPGNVKLFF.

CDR3 sequence reads: CSARPLAASSYGQYV. The CDR3, as DNA: TGCAGTGCTAGGCCCCTAGCGGCGAGCTCCTACGGGCAGTACGTC. The genes are TRBV20-1 and TRBJ2-7, with 7 bases that match TRBD2. CDR1 DFQATT and CDR2 SNEGSKA come from the germline V gene (reference sequence). The CDR3 is 15 residues long.

In this sample, this clone turned up many times. The chain links TRBV18 to TRBJ2-7; a weak D match, TRBD2 (6 bases). This CDR3 has 14 residues. Germline V gives CDR1 KGHSH, CDR2 LQKENI. Trimming stripped 3 bases from V and 7 bases from J, with 16 bases between. CDR3 amino acids: CASSPGRLAGEQYV. CDR3 bases: TGTGCCAGCTCACCGGGTAGGTTGGCGGGGGAGCAGTACGTC.

With respect to this clone: It may be a read error: a sequence one base away is much more abundant. CDR3 region: CASRPLASQETQYF. CDR3 DNA: TGTGCCAGCAGACCACTAGCGTCCCAAGAGACCCAGTACTTC. This sequence joins TRBV9 and TRBJ2-5, with 7 bases fitting TRBD2. Looked up from germline, CDR1 is SGDLS and CDR2 is YYNGEE. CDR3 length: 14 amino acids. The V segment lost 5 bases and the J segment 1 base; nucleotides outside the gene matches: 5.

Regarding this clone: A much larger clone differs by one base, so this may be a read error. The genes are TRBV9 and TRBJ2-5; D possibly corresponds to TRBD1 (7 bases). The germline V and J ends were trimmed by 0 bases and 4 bases, with 13 bases remaining between them. This CDR3 spans 15 amino acids. Germline V gene data show CDR1 as SGDLS and CDR2 as YYNGEE. In nucleotides, the CDR3 is TGTGCCAGCAGCGTAGGGGTCAGGGGGGTAGAGACCCAGTACTTC. Translating it yields CASSVGVRGVETQYF. Filled out from reference TRBV9 and TRBJ2-5, the complete variable domain reads DSGVTQTPKHLITATGQRVTLRCSPRSGDLSVYWYQQSLDQGLQFLIQYYNGEERAKGNILERFSAQQFPDLHSELNLSSLELGDSALYFCASSVGVRGVETQYFGPGTRLLVL.

Many counts were recorded for this clone. J is TRBJ2-1 and V is TRBV6-1, with D possibly TRBD2 on 6 matching bases. The germline V and J ends were trimmed by 7 bases and 5 bases, with 18 bases remaining between them. The CDR3 extends over 15 amino acids. Germline V lookup: CDR1 MNHNS, CDR2 SASEGT. The CDR3 loop reads CASKGSSSGHNEQFF. The CDR3 DNA is TGTGCCAGCAAGGGCTCGAGTAGCGGTCACAATGAGCAGTTCTTC.

This clone was counted ten times or more. The rearrangement links TRBV25-1 to TRBJ2-7, with 7 bases that match TRBD1. CDR3 length: 16 residues. Unmatched junction bases numbered 10, after V lost 5 bases and J lost 0 bases. Per the germline V gene, CDR1 is MGHDK and CDR2 is SYGVNS. The CDR3 nucleotides are TGTGCCAGCAGTCACCGGGACAGCCTTAGCTCCTACGAGCAGTACTTC. It encodes CASSHRDSLSSYEQYF.